This T cell receptor (beta chain) was identified in a study of human T cells and chemical hapten exposure (dated by TCRdb to the early 2020s). Turning to the overall study: For sensitization, 2% DPC in acetone was applied to a 2 cm by 2 cm area of upper inner arm skin. Throughout the roughly 23-week study period, patients were also given weekly therapeutic DPC doses on the scalp. Patch testing was done on the upper back using Finn chambers containing 0.01% DPC, and results were scored after 6 days according to International Contact Dermatitis Research Group standards. The mostly female patient cohort included alopecia areata with under or over 50% scalp involvement, alopecia totalis and alopecia universalis. Libraries were combined into a pool for sequencing, and differences in TCR yield between samples came mainly from small differences in library volumes within the pool. This study followed changes in the peripheral blood TCR repertoire in vivo during primary and secondary sensitization of alopecia patients to the hapten diphenylcyclopropenone (DPC). Blood samples were taken from patients before sensitization (week 0) and at 2, 6 and about 24 weeks after DPC sensitization. About 29 alopecia patients gave blood for TCR sequencing at one to four time points (pre-sensitization, 2, 6 and 24 weeks). Broad study findings and their caveats: All patients had alopecia, a presumed autoimmune disease, so their immune response might differ from that of healthy individuals. Expanded TCRs formed significantly more large CDR3 similarity clusters than pre-sensitization or healthy control sets, consistent with antigen-driven responses. Patch test score correlated positively with the number of PT1 expanded TCRs, reaching significance at thresholds 8, 16 and 32 but not at 4. DPC sensitization did not change how many TCRs were above 1 in 1000 frequency, and no evidence was found of alterations in global repertoire structure. Repeated subsampling changed both the strength of the expansion versus patch-test correlation and the threshold at which that correlation became significant.

CDR1 is given as MNHEY and CDR2 as SVGAGI, both from the germline V gene. Between the V and J ends, shortened by 7 bases and 3 bases respectively, the junction contains 19 bases. Reading from cysteine to phenylalanine, the CDR3 counts 15 amino acids. The only DNA kept is the CDR3, 45 bases in frame from the first base. Concerning this clonotype: This clone's antigen is unknown. No qualities accompany the bases; no much larger clone lies one base away.

The library was made by RACE. This sample was sequenced with a NextSeq 500. During library preparation, unique molecular identifiers were attached to individual cDNA molecules so that TCRs could be counted quantitatively and reproducibly. From each blood RNA sample, both TCR alpha and TCR beta chains were sequenced. The source study handled its data this way. The median number of TCRs per sample was some 100,000, ranging from 23,224 to 690,600. The Decombinator software suite was used to annotate the V, J and CDR3 of the TCR reads. To make PS versus PT1 abundance plots, every sample was subsampled to the same number of TCRs (28,000). Expanded TCRs were defined as absent before sensitization and observed at least eight times at the 2-week time point. TCRdb applied fastp at Q25 and MiXCR to the public reads, then kept only in-frame beta chains. CDR3 protein duplicates are merged, each entry listing the most common genes and DNA. TCRdb, not the authors, supplied the V and J calls. The sample records a few hundred thousand distinct CDR3 sequences, approximately 8.6% of which are singletons. Of the sample, over 2% is held by the ten largest clones.

Explained via the paper, the time point label denotes: pre-sensitization, week 0. The label giving this sample's treatment or condition can be read as: therapeutic diphenylcyclopropenone sensitization with weekly scalp DPC. At each patch-test visit, blood was drawn before the patch test was applied. Eligible patients were aged 18 to 70, diagnosed with alopecia, deemed suitable for DPC therapy, and excluded if pregnant. Unfractionated whole blood was collected in Tempus Blood RNA tubes, and total RNA was extracted from that blood. The chain employs TRBV6-5 and TRBJ2-7; the D region possibly corresponds to TRBD2 (5 bases align). This clonotype was sampled from a woman aged 40 to 50 with alopecia areata. Some clones in this sample may be carry-over from other donors' samples. Here the sequenced sample was whole blood, taken in connection with sensitization to the hapten diphenylcyclopropenone (DPC). The sequenced DNA: TGTGCCAGCAAGAGGGCAGCTCGAGAAGACTACGAGCAGTACTTC. Its protein product is CASKRAAREDYEQYF.